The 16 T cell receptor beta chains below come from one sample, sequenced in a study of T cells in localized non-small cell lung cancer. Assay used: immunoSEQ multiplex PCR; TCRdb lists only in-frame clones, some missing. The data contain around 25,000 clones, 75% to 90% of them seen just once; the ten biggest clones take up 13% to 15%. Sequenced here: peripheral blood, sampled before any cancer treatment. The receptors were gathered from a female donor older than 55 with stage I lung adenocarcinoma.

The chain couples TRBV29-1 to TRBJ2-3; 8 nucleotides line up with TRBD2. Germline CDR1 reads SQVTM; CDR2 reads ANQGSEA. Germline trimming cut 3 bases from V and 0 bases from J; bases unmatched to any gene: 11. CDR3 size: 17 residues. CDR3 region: CSVESMRAGGSTDTQYF. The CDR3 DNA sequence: TGCAGCGTTGAGAGTATGAGGGCGGGAGGAAGCACAGATACGCAGTATTTT.

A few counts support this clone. The CDR3 bases are TGTGCCAGCAGTTTCCCCCGGCAGGGGGCTATCGATGTAAATGAGCAGTTCTTC. It specifies CASSFPRQGAIDVNEQFF. This chain connects TRBV28 to TRBJ2-1, with 8 bases lining up with TRBD1. With 3 bases clipped from V and 7 bases from J, the junction kept 17 bases outside the gene matches. CDR3 length: 18 amino acids. Germline V gives CDR1 MDHEN, CDR2 SYDVKM.

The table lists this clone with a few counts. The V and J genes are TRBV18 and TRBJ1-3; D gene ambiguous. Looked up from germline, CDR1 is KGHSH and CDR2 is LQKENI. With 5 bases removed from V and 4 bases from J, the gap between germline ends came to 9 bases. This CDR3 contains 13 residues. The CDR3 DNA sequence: TGTGCCAGCTCAGAATCGACAGGAAACACCATATATTTT. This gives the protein CASSESTGNTIYF.

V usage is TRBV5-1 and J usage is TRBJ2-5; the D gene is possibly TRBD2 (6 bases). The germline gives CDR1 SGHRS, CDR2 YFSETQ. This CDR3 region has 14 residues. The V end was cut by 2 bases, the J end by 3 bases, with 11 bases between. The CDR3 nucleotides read TGCGCCAGCAGCTTCGGGGGTGGGGAAGAGACCCAGTACTTC. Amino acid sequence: CASSFGGGEETQYF.

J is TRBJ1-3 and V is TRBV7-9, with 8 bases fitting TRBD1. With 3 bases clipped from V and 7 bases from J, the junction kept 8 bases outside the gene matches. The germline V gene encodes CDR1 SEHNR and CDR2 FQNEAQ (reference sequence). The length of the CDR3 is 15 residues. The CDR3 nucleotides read TGTGCCAGCAGCTTGGACAGGGCGGGAAGGAACACCATATATTTT. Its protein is CASSLDRAGRNTIYF.

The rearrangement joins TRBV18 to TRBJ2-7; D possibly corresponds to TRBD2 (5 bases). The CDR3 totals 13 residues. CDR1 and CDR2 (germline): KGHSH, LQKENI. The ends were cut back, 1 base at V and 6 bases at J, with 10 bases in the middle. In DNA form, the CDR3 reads TGTGCCAGCTCACCACTTAAAGGGAGCGAGCAGTACTTC. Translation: CASSPLKGSEQYF.

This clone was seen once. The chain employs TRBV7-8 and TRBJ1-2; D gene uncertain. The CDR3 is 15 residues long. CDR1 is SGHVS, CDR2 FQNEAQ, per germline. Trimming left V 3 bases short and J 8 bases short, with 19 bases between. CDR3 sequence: CASSFERTKIGGYTF. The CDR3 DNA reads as TGTGCCAGCAGCTTCGAACGGACGAAAATTGGGGGCTACACCTTC.

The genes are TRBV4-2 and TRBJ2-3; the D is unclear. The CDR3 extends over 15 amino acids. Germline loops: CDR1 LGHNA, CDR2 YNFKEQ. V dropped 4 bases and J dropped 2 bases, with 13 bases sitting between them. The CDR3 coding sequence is TGTGCCAGCAGCCCTGACCCAAGCAACACAGATACGCAGTATTTT. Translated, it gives CASSPDPSNTDTQYF.

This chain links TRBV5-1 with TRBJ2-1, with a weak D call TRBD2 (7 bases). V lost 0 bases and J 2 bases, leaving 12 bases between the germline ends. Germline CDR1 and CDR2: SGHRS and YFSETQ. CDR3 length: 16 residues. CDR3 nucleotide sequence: TGCGCCAGCAGCTTGGAGGGGGGAGGGCCCTACAATGAGCAGTTCTTC. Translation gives CASSLEGGGPYNEQFF.

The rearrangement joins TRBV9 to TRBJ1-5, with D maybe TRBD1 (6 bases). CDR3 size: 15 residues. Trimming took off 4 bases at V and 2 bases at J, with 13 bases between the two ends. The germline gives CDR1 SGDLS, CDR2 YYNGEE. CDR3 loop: CASSPGEGGNQPQHF. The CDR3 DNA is TGTGCCAGCAGCCCCGGGGAGGGGGGCAATCAGCCCCAGCATTTT.

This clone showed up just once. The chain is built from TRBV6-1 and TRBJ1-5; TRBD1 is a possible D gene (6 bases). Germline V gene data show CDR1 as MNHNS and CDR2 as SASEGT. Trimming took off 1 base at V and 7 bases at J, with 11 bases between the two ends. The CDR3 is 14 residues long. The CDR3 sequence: CASSEEGGYQPQHF. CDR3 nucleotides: TGTGCCAGCAGTGAAGAAGGGGGTTACCAGCCCCAGCATTTT.

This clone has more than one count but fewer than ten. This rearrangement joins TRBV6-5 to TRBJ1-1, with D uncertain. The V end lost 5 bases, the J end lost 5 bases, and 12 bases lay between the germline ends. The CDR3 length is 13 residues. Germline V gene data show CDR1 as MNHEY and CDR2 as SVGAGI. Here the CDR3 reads CASSRQDRTEAFF. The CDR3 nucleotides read TGTGCCAGCAGTCGCCAGGATCGGACTGAAGCTTTCTTT.

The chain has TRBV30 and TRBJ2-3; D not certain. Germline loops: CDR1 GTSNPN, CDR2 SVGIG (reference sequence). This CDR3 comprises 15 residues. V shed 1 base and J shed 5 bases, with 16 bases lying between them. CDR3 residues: CAWSGRLKDLDTQYF. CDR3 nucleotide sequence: TGTGCCTGGAGTGGTCGACTGAAGGACCTAGATACGCAGTATTTT.

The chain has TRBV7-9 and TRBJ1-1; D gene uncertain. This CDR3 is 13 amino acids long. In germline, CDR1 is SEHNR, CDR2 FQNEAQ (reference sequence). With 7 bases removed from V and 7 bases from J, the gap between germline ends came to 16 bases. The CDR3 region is CASTPQPPLEAFF. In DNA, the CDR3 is TGTGCCAGCACACCCCAACCCCCGCTTGAAGCTTTCTTT.

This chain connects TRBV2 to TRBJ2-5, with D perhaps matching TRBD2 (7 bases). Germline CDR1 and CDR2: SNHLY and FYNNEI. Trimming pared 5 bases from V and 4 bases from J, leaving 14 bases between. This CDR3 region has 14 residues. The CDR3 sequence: CASSKDRGAETQYF. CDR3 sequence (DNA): TGTGCCAGCAGTAAAGATCGGGGGGCAGAGACCCAGTACTTC.

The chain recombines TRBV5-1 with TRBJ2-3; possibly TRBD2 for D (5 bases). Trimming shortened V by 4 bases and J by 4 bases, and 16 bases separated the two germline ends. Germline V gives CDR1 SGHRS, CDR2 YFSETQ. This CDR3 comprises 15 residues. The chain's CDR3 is CASSRGWGDSDTQYF. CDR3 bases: TGCGCCAGCAGCCGAGGATGGGGAGATTCAGATACGCAGTATTTT.